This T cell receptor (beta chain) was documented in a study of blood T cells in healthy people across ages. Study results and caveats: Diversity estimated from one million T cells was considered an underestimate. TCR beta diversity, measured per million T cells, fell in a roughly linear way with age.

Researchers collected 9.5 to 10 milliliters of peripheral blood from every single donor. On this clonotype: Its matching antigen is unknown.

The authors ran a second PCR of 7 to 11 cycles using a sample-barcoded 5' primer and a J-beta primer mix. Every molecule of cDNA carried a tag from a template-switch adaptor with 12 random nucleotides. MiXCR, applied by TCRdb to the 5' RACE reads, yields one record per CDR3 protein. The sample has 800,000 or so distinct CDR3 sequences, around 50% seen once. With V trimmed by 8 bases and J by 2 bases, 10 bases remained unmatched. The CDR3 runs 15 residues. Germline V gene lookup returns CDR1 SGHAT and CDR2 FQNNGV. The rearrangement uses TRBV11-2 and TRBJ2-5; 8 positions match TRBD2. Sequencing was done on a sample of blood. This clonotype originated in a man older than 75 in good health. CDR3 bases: TGTGCCAGCGGATCGGGAGGGGGACGGCAAGAGACCCAGTACTTC. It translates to CASGSGGGRQETQYF. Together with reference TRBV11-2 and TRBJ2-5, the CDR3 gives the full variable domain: EAGVAQSPRYKIIEKRQSVAFWCNPISGHATLYWYQQILGQGPKLLIQFQNNGVVDDSQLPKDRFSAERLKGVDSTLKIQPAKLEDSAVYLCASGSGGGRQETQYFGPGTRLLVL.